This entry describes one T cell receptor beta chain. All enrollees were about 18 to 89 years old and from fewer than 30 US areas. Cohort placement rested on clinical history that participants reported themselves. Authors' methods: Scientists estimated how many nucleated cells there were by amplifying reference gene primers. Only in-frame clones appear in the TCRdb table, and some are missing; sequencing was by immunoSEQ multiplex PCR. V and J calls and clone size are as listed in that table; D and trimming were resolved from the DNA. The sample lists roughly 250,000 clones, more than 75% occurring once. The CDR3 is 15 residues long. Per the germline V gene, CDR1 is PRHDT and CDR2 is FYEKMQ (reference sequence). Trimming cost V 1 base and J 10 bases, with 17 bases left between them. These data belong to a study of blood T cell repertoires in COVID-19.

V is TRBV13 and J is TRBJ2-1; D perhaps matches TRBD1 (5 bases). The sample consisted of PBMCs or T cells enriched from blood (not recorded which). This sequence originates from a middle-aged woman with acute COVID-19. CDR3 loop: CASSLVGAFIDEQFF. Written as DNA, the CDR3 is TGTGCCAGCAGCTTAGTTGGGGCTTTCATCGACGAGCAGTTCTTC.